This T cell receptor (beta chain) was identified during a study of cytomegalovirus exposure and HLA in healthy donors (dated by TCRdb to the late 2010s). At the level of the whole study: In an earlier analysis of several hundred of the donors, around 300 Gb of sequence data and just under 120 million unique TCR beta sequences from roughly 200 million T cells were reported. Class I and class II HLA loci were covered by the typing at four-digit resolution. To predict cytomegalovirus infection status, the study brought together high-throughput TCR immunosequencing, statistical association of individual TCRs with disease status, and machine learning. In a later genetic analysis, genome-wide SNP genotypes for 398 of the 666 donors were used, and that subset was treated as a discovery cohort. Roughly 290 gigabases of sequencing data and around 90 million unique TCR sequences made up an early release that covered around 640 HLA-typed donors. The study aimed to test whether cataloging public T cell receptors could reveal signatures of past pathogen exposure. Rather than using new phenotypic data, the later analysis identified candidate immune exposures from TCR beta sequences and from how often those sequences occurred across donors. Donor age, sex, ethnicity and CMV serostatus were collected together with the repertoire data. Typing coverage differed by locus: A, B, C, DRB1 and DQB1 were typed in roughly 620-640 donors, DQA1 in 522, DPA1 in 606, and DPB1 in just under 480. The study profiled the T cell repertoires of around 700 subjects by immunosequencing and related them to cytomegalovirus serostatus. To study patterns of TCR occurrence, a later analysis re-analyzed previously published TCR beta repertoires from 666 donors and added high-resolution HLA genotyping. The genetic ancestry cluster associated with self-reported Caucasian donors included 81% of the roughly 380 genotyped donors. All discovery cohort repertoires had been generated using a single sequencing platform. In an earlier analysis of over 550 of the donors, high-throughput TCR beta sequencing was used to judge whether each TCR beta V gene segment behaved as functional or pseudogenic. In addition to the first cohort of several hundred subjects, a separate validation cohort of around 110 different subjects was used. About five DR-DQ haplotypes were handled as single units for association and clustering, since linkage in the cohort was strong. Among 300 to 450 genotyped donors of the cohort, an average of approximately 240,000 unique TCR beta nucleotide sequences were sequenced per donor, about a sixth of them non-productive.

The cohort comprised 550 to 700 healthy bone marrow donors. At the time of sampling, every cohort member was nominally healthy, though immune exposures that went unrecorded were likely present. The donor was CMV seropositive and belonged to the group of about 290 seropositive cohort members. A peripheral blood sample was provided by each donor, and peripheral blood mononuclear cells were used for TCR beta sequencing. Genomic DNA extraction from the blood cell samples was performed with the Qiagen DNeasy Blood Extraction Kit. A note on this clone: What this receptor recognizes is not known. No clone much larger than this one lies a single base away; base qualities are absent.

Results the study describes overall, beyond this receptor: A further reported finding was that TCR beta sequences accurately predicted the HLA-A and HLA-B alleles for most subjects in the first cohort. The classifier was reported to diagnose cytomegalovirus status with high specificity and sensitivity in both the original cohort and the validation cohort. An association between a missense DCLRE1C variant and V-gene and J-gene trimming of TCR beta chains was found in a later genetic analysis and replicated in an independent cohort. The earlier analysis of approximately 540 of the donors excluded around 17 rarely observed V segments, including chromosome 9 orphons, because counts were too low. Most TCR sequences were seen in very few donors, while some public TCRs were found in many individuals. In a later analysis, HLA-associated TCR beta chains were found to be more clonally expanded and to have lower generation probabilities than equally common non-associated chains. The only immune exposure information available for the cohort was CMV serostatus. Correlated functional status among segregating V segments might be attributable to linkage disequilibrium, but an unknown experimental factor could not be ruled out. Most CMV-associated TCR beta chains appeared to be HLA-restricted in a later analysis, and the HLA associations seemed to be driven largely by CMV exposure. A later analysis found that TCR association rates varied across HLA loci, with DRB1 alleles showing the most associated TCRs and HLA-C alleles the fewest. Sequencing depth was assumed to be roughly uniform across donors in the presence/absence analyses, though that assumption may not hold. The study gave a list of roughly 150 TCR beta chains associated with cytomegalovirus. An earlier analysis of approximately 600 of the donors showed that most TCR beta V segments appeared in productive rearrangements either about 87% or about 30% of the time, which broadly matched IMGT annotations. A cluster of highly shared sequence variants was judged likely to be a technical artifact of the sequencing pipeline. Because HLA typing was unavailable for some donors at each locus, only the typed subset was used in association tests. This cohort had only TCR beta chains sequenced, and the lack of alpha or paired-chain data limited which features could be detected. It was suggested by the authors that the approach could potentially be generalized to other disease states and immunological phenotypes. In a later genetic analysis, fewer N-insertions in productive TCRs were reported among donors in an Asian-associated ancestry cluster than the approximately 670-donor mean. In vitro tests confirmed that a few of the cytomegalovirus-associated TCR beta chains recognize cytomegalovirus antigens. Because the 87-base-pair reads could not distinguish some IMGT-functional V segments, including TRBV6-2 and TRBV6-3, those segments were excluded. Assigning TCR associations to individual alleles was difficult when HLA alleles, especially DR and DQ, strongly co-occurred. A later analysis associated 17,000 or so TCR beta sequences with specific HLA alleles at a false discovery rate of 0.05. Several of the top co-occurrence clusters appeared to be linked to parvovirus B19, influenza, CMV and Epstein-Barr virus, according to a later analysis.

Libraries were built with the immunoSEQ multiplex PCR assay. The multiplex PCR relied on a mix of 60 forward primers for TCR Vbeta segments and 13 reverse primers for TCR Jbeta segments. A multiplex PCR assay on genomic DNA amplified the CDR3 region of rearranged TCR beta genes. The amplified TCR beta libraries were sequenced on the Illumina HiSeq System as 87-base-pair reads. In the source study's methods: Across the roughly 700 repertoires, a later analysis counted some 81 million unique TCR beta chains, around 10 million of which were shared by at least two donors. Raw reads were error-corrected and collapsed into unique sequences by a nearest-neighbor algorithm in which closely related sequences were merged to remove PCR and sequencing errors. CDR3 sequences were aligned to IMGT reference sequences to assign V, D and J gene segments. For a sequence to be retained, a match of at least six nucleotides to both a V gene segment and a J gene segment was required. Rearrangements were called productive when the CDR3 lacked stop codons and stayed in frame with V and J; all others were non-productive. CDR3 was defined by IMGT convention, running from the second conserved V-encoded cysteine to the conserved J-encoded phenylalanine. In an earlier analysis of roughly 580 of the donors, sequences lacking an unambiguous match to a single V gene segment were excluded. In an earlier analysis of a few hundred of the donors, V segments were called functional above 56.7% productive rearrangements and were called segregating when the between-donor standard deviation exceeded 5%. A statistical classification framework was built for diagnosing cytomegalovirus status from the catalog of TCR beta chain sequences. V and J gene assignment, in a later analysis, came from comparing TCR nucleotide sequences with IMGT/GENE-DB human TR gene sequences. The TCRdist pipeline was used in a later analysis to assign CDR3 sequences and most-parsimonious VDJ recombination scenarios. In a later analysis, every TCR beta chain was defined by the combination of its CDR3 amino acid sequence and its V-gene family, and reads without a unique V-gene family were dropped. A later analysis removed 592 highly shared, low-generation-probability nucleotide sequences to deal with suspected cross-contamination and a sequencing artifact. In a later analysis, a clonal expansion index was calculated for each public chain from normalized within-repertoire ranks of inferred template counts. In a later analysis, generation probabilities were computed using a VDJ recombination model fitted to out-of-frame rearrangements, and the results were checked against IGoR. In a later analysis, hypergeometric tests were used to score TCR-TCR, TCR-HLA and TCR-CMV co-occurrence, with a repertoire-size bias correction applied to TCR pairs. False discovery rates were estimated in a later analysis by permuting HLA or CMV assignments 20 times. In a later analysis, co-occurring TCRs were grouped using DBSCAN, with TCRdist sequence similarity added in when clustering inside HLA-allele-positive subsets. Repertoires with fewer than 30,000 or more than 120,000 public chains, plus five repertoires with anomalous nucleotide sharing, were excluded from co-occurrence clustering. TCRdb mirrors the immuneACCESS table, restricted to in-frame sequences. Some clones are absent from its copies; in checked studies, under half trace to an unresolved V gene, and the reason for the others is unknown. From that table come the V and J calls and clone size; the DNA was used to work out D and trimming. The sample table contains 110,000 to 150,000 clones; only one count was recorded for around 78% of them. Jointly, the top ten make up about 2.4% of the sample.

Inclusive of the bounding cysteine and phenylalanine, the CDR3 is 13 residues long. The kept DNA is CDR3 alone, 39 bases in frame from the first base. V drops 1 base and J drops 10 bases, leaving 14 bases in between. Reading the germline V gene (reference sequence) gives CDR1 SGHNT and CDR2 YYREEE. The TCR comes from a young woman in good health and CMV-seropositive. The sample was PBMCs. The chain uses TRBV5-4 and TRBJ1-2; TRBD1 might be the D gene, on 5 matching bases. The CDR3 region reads CASSLQGSFTYTF. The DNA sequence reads TGTGCCAGCAGCTTGCAGGGAAGTTTTACCTACACCTTC.